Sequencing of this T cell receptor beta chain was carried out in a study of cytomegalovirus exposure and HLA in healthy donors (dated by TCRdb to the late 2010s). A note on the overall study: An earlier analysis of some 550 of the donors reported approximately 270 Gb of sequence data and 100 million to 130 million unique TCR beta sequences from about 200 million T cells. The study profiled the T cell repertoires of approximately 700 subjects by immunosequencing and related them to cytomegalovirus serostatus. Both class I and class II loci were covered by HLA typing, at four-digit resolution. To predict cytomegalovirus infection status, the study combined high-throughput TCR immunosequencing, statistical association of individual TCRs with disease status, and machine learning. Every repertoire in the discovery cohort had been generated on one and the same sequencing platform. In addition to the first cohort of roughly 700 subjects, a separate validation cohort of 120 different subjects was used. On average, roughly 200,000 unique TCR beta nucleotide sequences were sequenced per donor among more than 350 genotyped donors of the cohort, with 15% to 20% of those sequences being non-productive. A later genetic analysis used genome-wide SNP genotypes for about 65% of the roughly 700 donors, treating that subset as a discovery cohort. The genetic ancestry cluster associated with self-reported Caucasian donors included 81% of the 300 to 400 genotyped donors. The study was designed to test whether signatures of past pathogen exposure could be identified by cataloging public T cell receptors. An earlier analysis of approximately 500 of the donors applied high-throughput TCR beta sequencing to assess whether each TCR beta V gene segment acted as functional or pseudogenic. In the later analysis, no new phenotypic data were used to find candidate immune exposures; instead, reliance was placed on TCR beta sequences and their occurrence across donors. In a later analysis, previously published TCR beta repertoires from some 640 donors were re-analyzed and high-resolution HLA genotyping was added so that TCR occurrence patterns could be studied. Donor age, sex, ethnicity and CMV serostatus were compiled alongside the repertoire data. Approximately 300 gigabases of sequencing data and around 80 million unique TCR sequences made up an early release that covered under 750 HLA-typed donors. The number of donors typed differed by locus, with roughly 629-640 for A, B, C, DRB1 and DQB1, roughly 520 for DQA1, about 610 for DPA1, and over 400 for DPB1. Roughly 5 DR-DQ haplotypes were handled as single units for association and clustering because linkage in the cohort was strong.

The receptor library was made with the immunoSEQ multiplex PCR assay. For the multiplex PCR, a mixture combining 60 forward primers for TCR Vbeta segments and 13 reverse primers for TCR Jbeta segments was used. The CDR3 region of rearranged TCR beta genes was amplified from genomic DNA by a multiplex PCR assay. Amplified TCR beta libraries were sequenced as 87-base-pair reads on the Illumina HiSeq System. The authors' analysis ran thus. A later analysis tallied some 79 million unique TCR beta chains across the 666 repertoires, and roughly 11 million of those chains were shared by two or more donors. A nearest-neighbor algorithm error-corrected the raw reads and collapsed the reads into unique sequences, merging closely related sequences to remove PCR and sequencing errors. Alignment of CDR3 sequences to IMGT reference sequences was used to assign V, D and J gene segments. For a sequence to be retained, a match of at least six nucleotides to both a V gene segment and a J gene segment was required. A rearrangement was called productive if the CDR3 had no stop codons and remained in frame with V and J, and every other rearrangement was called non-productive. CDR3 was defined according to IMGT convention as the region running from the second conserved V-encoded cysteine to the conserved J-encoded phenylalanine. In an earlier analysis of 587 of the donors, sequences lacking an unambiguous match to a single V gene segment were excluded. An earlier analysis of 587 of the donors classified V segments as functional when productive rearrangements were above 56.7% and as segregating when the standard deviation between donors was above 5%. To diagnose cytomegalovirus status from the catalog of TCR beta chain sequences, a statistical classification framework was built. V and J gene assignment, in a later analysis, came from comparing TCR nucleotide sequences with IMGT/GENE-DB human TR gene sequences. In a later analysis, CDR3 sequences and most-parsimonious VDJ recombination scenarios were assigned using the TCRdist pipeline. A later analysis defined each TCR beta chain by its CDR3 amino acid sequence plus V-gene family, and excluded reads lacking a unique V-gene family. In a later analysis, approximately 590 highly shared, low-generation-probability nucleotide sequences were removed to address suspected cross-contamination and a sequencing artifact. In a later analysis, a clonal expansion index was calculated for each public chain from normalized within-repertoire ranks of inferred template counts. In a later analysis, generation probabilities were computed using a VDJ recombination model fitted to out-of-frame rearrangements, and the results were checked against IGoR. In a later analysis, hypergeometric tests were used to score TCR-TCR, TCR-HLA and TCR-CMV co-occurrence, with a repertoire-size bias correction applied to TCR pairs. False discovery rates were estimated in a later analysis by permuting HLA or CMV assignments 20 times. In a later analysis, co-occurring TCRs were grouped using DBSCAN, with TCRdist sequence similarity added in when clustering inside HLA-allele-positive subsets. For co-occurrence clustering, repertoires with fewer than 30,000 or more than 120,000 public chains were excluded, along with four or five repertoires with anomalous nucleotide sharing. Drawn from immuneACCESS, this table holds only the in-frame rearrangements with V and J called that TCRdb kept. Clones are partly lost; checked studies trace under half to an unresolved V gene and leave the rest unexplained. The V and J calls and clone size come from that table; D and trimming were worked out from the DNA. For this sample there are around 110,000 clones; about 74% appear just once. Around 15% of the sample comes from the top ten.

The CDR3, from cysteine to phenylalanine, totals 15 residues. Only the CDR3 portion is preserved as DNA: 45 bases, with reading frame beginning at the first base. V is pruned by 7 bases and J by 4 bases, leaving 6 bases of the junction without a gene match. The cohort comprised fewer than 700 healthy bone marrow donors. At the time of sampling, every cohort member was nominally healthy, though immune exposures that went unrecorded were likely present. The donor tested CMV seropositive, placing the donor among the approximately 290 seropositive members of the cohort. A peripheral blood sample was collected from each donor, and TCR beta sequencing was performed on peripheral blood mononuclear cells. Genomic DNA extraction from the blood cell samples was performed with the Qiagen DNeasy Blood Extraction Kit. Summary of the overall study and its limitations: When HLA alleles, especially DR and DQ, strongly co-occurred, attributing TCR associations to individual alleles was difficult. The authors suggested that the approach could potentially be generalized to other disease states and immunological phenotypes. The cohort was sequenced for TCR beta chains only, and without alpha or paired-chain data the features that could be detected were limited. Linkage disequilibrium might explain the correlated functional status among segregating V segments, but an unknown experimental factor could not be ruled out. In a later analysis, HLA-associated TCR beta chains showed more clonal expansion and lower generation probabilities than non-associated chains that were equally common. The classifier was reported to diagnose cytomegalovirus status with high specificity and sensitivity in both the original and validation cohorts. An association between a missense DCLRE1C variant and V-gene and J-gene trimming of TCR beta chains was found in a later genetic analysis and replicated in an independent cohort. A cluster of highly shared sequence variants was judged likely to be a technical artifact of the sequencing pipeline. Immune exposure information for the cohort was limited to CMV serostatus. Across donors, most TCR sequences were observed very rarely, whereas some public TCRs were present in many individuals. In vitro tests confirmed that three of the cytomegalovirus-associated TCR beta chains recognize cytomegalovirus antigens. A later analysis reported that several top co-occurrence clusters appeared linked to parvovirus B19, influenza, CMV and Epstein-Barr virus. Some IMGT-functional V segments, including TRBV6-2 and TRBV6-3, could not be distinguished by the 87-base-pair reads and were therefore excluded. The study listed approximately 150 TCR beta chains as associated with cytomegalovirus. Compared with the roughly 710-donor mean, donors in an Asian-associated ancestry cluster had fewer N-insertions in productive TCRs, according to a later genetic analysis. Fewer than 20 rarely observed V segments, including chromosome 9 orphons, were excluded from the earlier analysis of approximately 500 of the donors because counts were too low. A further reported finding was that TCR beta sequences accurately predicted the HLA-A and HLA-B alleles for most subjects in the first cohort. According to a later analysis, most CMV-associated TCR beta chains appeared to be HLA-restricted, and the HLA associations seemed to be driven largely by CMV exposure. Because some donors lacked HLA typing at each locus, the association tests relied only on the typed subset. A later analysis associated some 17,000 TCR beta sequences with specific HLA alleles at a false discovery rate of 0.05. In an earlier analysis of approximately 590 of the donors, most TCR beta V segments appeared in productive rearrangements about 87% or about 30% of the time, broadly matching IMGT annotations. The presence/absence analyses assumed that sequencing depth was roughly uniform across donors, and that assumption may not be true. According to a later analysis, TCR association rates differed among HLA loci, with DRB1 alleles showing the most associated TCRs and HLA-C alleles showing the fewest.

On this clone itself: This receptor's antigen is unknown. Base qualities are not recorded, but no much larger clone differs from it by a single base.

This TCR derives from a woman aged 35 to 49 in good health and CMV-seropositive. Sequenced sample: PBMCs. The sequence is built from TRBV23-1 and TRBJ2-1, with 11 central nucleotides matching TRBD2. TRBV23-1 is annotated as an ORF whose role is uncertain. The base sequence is TGCGCCAGCACTCCTAGCGGGGGGCTTTACAATGAGCAGTTCTTC. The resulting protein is CASTPSGGLYNEQFF.